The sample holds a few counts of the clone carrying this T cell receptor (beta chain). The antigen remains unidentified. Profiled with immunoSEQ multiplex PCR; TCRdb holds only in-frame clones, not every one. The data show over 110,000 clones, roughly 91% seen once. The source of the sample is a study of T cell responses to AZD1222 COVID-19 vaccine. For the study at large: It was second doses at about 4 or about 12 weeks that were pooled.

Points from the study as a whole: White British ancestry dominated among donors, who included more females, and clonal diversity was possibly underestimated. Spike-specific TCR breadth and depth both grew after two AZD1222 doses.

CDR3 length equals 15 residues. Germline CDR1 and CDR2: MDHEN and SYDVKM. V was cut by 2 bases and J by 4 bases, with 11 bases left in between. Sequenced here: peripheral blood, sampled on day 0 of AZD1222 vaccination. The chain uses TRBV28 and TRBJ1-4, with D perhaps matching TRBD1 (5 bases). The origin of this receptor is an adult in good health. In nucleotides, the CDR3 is TGTGCCAGCAGTTTAGGGGGGTTAAGTAATGAAAAACTGTTTTTT. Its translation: CASSLGGLSNEKLFF.